This entry describes one T cell receptor beta chain. The junction had 5 bases not matched to a gene; V was cut back by 3 bases and J by 0 bases. Germline-derived CDR1 and CDR2 are GTSNPN and SVGIG (reference sequence). The length of the CDR3 is 15 residues. This specimen belongs to a study of blood T cell repertoires in COVID-19. The overall study: COVID-19 samples from acute and convalescent phases originated in the United States, Italy and Spain.

Data came from immunoSEQ multiplex PCR; TCRdb stores just in-frame clones and leaves some out. The table lists a few hundred thousand clones, over 75% of them singletons, with 2% to 2.5% in the top ten. The receptor's source is a woman in her forties or fifties with acute or convalescent COVID-19. The material sequenced was peripheral blood. The chain recombines TRBV30 with TRBJ1-5, with 7 bases aligning to TRBD1. CDR3 DNA sequence: TGTGCCTGGAGGGCACAGGGGATTAGCAATCAGCCCCAGCATTTT. Residues: CAWRAQGISNQPQHF.